This T cell receptor (beta chain) was observed in a study of cytomegalovirus exposure and HLA in healthy donors. The study ran its PCR with 60 Vbeta and 13 Jbeta primers. Some clones are missing from TCRdb's copy, which holds only in-frame ones; the method was immunoSEQ multiplex PCR. This table holds roughly 190,000 clones, around 86% found once. V lost 1 base to trimming and J lost 5 bases, with 11 bases between them. Germline CDR1 and CDR2: SEHNR and FQNEAQ (reference sequence). This CDR3 is built from 14 residues. This clone was counted a single time. V usage is TRBV7-9 and J usage is TRBJ1-1; D gene uncertain. This sequence was found in a woman in her late teens or twenties in good health and CMV-seronegative. Sequenced: PBMCs. The CDR3 loop is CASSLGGGGTEAFF. The CDR3 DNA reads as TGTGCCAGCAGCTTAGGTGGAGGCGGGACTGAAGCTTTCTTT.